A single sample is the source of the 32 T cell receptor beta chains below, sequenced in a study of blood T cells in healthy people across ages. A second PCR, run for roughly 7 to 11 cycles, used a sample-barcoded 5' primer plus a J-beta primer mix. TCRdb analysed the 5' RACE reads with MiXCR anew, one entry per CDR3 protein. The repertoire holds fewer than 600,000 distinct CDR3 sequences, approximately 26% seen once, with over 3.5% in the top ten. These same data were also listed under a study on T cells of mothers and their children.

Sample: blood. The receptors derive from a boy aged 2 to 10 in good health.

The chain uses TRBV4-1 and TRBJ2-7; D not certain. The V and J ends lost 1 base and 1 base respectively, with 11 bases between them. The CDR3 is 15 residues long. Germline CDR1 reads MGHRA; CDR2 reads YSYEKL. The CDR3 DNA reads as TGCGCCAGCAGCCAAGTTCCCTCCCCATCCTACGAGCAGTACTTC. Protein: CASSQVPSPSYEQYF.

There are a few counts of this clonotype. The CDR3 here is CASSDNRGMGAAYF. The CDR3 DNA sequence: TGCGCCAGCAGTGACAACAGGGGTATGGGGGCGGCGTACTTC. The rearrangement links TRBV10-1 to TRBJ2-7, with 7 nucleotides matching TRBD1. V lost 3 bases and J lost 12; bases outside the gene matches: 14. The length of the CDR3 is 14 residues. Germline assignment: CDR1 WNHNN and CDR2 SYGVQD (reference sequence).

This clonotype has ten or more counts. CDR3: CASSPGLAYEQYF. The CDR3 nucleotides are TGCGCCAGCAGCCCCGGACTAGCCTACGAGCAGTACTTC. The chain combines TRBV4-3 with TRBJ2-5; 7 bases agree with TRBD2. The DNA end favors TRBJ2-7, so the J call may be wrong. Germline values: CDR1 LGHNA, CDR2 YSLEER. The CDR3 covers 13 residues.

This clonotype showed up just a few times. The gene calls are TRBV14 and TRBJ1-4; 8 bases match TRBD1. CDR1 is SGHDN, CDR2 FVKESK, per germline. V was clipped by 0 bases and J by 6 bases; unmatched bases: 12. This CDR3 is built from 18 residues. In nucleotides, the CDR3 is TGTGCCAGCAGCCAAGATGTCTCTATCAGGGGGCGAGATGAAAAACTGTTTTTT. This codes for CASSQDVSIRGRDEKLFF. The complete variable domain, with remaining parts taken from reference TRBV14 and TRBJ1-4, reads EAGVTQFPSHSVIEKGQTVTLRCDPISGHDNLYWYRRVMGKEIKFLLHFVKESKQDESGMPNNRFLAERTGGTYSTLKVQPAELEDSGVYFCASSQDVSIRGRDEKLFFGSGTQLSVL.

The chain has TRBV12-3 or TRBV12-4 and TRBJ2-5; 7 nucleotides match TRBD2. V gave up 2 bases and J gave up 0 bases; unmatched junction bases: 18. The CDR3 has 20 amino acids. The CDR3 coding sequence is TGTGCCAGCAGTTTATATTCCTGGGTCCGTAGCGGGCAGTACCAAGAGACCCAGTACTTC. Its protein is CASSLYSWVRSGQYQETQYF.

V gene TRBV29-1 combines with J gene TRBJ2-5; tentatively, D is TRBD1 (7 bases). The J call could be wrong; TRBJ2-1 is a better fit for the DNA end. Germline V gene sequence: CDR1 SQVTM, CDR2 ANQGSEA. The CDR3 consists of 16 residues. CDR3 protein: CSGRGVGLAWYNEQFF. In DNA, the CDR3 is TGCAGCGGCAGGGGGGTTGGTCTAGCTTGGTACAATGAGCAGTTCTTC.

Only a few counts were recorded for this clonotype. The chain couples TRBV7-6 to TRBJ1-2; weak D call: TRBD1 (6 bases). CDR3 length: 14 amino acids. The ends were cut back, 5 bases at V and 7 bases at J, with 17 bases in the middle. The germline gives CDR1 SGHVS, CDR2 FNYEAQ. CDR3 protein: CASSRQQGSGGYTF. For the CDR3, the DNA is TGTGCCAGCAGCCGACAACAGGGCTCAGGTGGCTACACCTTC.

CDR3 DNA sequence: TGCAGTGCTAGAGGAACAGGGGGCTTTTTCTATGGCTACACCTTC. It codes for CSARGTGGFFYGYTF. The chain uses TRBV20-1 and TRBJ1-2; TRBD1 agrees at 9 bases. The V gene's germline CDR1 is DFQATT and CDR2 SNEGSKA (reference sequence). This CDR3 has 15 amino acids. V was pared by 1 base and J by 4 bases, with 7 bases of the junction left unmatched.

The CDR3 spells CASSYSTSGGNQETQYF. The CDR3 DNA reads TGTGCCAGCAGTTACTCGACTAGCGGGGGCAACCAAGAGACCCAGTACTTC. The chain links TRBV6-2 or TRBV6-3 to TRBJ2-5; 12 nucleotides match TRBD2. V lost 0 bases and J lost 0; bases outside the gene matches: 2. The length of the CDR3 is 17 residues. The germline gives CDR1 MNHEY, CDR2 SVGEGT.

In this sample, this clonotype turned up a few times. The rearrangement uses TRBV5-1 and TRBJ2-5; perhaps TRBD2 as D (7 bases). The CDR3 contains 15 residues. Germline CDR1 is SGHRS and CDR2 is YFSETQ. Trimming took off 2 bases at V and 2 bases at J, with 13 bases between the two ends. The DNA for the CDR3 is TGCGCCAGCAGCTTAAACGGGGGGCGGCAAGAGACCCAGTACTTC. This codes for CASSLNGGRQETQYF. Complete variable domain (other parts from reference TRBV5-1 and TRBJ2-5): KAGVTQTPRYLIKTRGQQVTLSCSPISGHRSVSWYQQTPGQGLQFLFEYFSETQRNKGNFPGRFSGRQFSNSRSEMNVSTLELGDSALYLCASSLNGGRQETQYFGPGTRLLVL.

This chain uses TRBV10-3 with TRBJ1-3, with D perhaps matching TRBD1 (5 bases). The germline V gene has CDR1 ENHRY and CDR2 SYGVKD. The CDR3 loop spans 15 amino acids. V dropped 3 bases and J dropped 4 bases, with 13 bases sitting between them. In nucleotides, the CDR3 is TGTGCCATCAGTGACCCAGGGAAATACGGAAACACCATATATTTT. Encoded protein: CAISDPGKYGNTIYF.

A word on this clonotype: One end of the junction is discordant with germline, which a read error may explain. The chain joins TRBV20-1 to TRBJ2-1, with D possibly being TRBD2 (6 bases). This CDR3 is built from 17 residues. Germline V gene lookup returns CDR1 DFQATT and CDR2 SNEGSKA (reference sequence). The CDR3 here is CSARDMSGRFSYNEQFF. CDR3 DNA: TGCAGTGCCAGAGACATGAGCGGGCGATTTTCCTACAATGAGCAGTTCTTC.

This rearrangement joins TRBV2 to TRBJ1-6; D possibly corresponds to TRBD1 (5 bases). V lost 7 bases and J lost 7, with 17 bases in between. The CDR3 contains 15 residues. The germline V gene encodes CDR1 SNHLY and CDR2 FYNNEI. The CDR3 nucleotides are TGTGCCAGCATTAATGAGGGGACGGCGAATTCACCCCTCCACTTT. Translating gives CASINEGTANSPLHF. The full variable domain, with the rest looked up from reference TRBV2 and TRBJ1-6, is EPEVTQTPSHQVTQMGQEVILRCVPISNHLYFYWYRQILGQKVEFLVSFYNNEISEKSEIFDDQFSVERPDGSNFTLKIRSTKLEDSAMYFCASINEGTANSPLHFGNGTRLTVT.

The V and J genes are TRBV6-2 or TRBV6-3 and TRBJ2-3, with 7 bases identical to TRBD1. The CDR3 consists of 16 residues. The germline CDR1 and CDR2 sequences are MNHEY and SVGEGT. The trim removed 4 bases at V and 0 bases at J, leaving 7 bases unmatched. The CDR3 is CASSSIRQGSTDTQYF. For the CDR3, the DNA is TGTGCCAGCAGTTCGATACGACAGGGCAGCACAGATACGCAGTATTTT.

This clonotype was seen a handful of times. The V call is TRBV29-1, the J call TRBJ2-3; TRBD1 aligns across 9 bases. Germline V CDR1 and CDR2: SQVTM, ANQGSEA. V shed 4 bases, J shed 3 bases, and the junction held 11 bases outside the gene matches. This CDR3 has 16 amino acids. The CDR3 region is CSVGRMNRGRTDTQYF. The CDR3 nucleotides are TGCAGCGTTGGTCGGATGAACAGGGGGCGTACAGATACGCAGTATTTT.

This clonotype was picked up a small number of times. The gene calls are TRBV9 and TRBJ2-1; D uncertain. The CDR3 extends over 14 amino acids. Germline V gene data show CDR1 as SGDLS and CDR2 as YYNGEE. V lost 3 bases and J 0 bases, leaving 7 bases between the germline ends. This CDR3 is CASSEDGSYNEQFF. For the CDR3, the DNA is TGTGCCAGCAGCGAAGATGGCTCCTACAATGAGCAGTTCTTC.

The V and J genes are TRBV4-2 and TRBJ2-1, with 15 bases identical to TRBD2. Germline V gene sequence: CDR1 LGHNA, CDR2 YNFKEQ. The CDR3 has 16 residues. V shed 2 bases, J shed 8 bases, and the junction held 4 bases outside the gene matches. As DNA, the CDR3 is TGTGCCAGCAGCCAAAGGACTAGCGGGAGGGACCATGAGCAGTTCTTC. Translated, it gives CASSQRTSGRDHEQFF.

The rearrangement joins TRBV29-1 to TRBJ1-3; D possibly corresponds to TRBD1 (5 bases). CDR3 length equals 19 residues. Trimming stripped 3 bases from V and 1 base from J, with 25 bases between. Per germline, CDR1 SQVTM and CDR2 ANQGSEA. The CDR3 loop reads CSVDVGEGKGRLSGNTIYF. Here the CDR3 DNA reads TGCAGCGTTGATGTGGGCGAAGGGAAGGGACGACTTTCTGGAAACACCATATATTTT.

The V gene is TRBV2, the J gene TRBJ2-5; 7 bases match TRBD1. CDR3 length: 15 amino acids. V lost 5 bases to trimming and J lost 1 base; unmatched junction nucleotides: 7. Germline assignment: CDR1 SNHLY and CDR2 FYNNEI. CDR3 region: CASSHSGTAQETQYF. CDR3 sequence (DNA): TGTGCCAGCAGTCACTCCGGGACAGCCCAAGAGACCCAGTACTTC. Using reference TRBV2 and TRBJ2-5 for the parts outside the CDR3, the full variable domain is EPEVTQTPSHQVTQMGQEVILRCVPISNHLYFYWYRQILGQKVEFLVSFYNNEISEKSEIFDDQFSVERPDGSNFTLKIRSTKLEDSAMYFCASSHSGTAQETQYFGPGTRLLVL.

The V call is TRBV20-1, the J call TRBJ2-5, with D tentatively TRBD2 (6 bases). The CDR3 has 15 amino acids. Per the germline V gene, CDR1 is DFQATT and CDR2 is SNEGSKA (reference sequence). Trimming left V 0 bases short and J 11 bases short, with 22 bases between. This CDR3 is CSAREWGPGVDEQYF. CDR3 bases: TGCAGTGCTAGAGAATGGGGACCGGGAGTGGATGAGCAGTACTTC.

The chain combines TRBV20-1 with TRBJ2-7, with 8 bases lining up with TRBD2. Germline CDR1 and CDR2: DFQATT and SNEGSKA (reference sequence). With V trimmed by 5 bases and J by 3 bases, 12 bases remained unmatched. The CDR3 sequence is 15 residues long. CDR3 nucleotides: TGCAGTGCTCGGCCCACTAGCGGACGCATCTACGAGCAGTACTTC. Translation gives CSARPTSGRIYEQYF.

This chain links TRBV5-1 with TRBJ2-5; TRBD1 matches 8 bases. Germline CDR1 is SGHRS and CDR2 is YFSETQ. The CDR3 runs 13 residues. The trim removed 4 bases at V and 5 bases at J, leaving 4 bases unmatched. The CDR3: CASSMDREETQYF. CDR3 DNA: TGCGCCAGCAGCATGGACAGGGAGGAGACCCAGTACTTC. The variable domain in full, with the rest retrieved from reference TRBV5-1 and TRBJ2-5, is KAGVTQTPRYLIKTRGQQVTLSCSPISGHRSVSWYQQTPGQGLQFLFEYFSETQRNKGNFPGRFSGRQFSNSRSEMNVSTLELGDSALYLCASSMDREETQYFGPGTRLLVL.

The chain carries TRBV6-6 and TRBJ2-2; D possibly matches TRBD1 or TRBD2 (5 bases each). The CDR3 is made up of 14 amino acids. CDR1 is MNHNY and CDR2 is SVGAGI in the germline V gene (reference sequence). V was cut by 8 bases and J by 4 bases, with 14 bases left in between. CDR3 sequence (DNA): TGTGCCAGCGTTCGGGGCCGCCTCACCGGGGAGCTGTTTTTT. It specifies CASVRGRLTGELFF.

The gene calls are TRBV12-3 or TRBV12-4 and TRBJ2-2, with TRBD1 matching 7 bases. V lost 5 bases and J lost 6; bases outside the gene matches: 3. The length of the CDR3 is 13 residues. The CDR3 bases are TGTGCCAGCAGTGAGGGGGCGCCCGGGGAGCTGTTTTTT. Amino acids: CASSEGAPGELFF.

V usage is TRBV7-9 and J usage is TRBJ2-7; the D gene is possibly TRBD2 (5 bases). The CDR3 contains 16 residues. V was cut by 3 bases and J by 0 bases, with 15 bases left in between. Germline V gene sequence: CDR1 SEHNR, CDR2 FQNEAQ (reference sequence). DNA for the CDR3: TGTGCCAGCAGCTTGCCGACATTAGCGAGCTCCTACGAGCAGTACTTC. Its protein is CASSLPTLASSYEQYF.

Only a few counts were recorded for this clonotype. The genes are TRBV29-1 and TRBJ2-5; tentative D call: TRBD2 (5 bases). The CDR3 has 13 amino acids. Trimming shortened V by 4 bases and J by 2 bases, and 11 bases separated the two germline ends. From germline, CDR1 is SQVTM and CDR2 ANQGSEA. This CDR3 reads CSVGSSDQETQYF. The CDR3, as DNA: TGCAGCGTTGGTAGTAGCGATCAAGAGACCCAGTACTTC.

This clonotype came up many times. This chain connects TRBV6-6 to TRBJ1-4; D gene uncertain. The CDR3 is made up of 14 amino acids. V was clipped by 4 bases and J by 8 bases, with 14 bases between them. CDR1 is MNHNY, CDR2 SVGAGI, per germline (reference sequence). In nucleotides, the CDR3 is TGTGCCAGCAGTTCTCCCCAGGTGTGGGAAAAACTGTTTTTT. Residues: CASSSPQVWEKLFF.

This clonotype was seen only a few times. This chain connects TRBV20-1 to TRBJ2-3; D possibly uses TRBD1 or TRBD2 (5 bases each). The V gene lost 5 bases and the J gene lost 2 bases, with 20 bases spanning the gap. Germline V gene lookup returns CDR1 DFQATT and CDR2 SNEGSKA (reference sequence). This CDR3 has 16 residues. CDR3 in amino acids: CSAPDGTRSVTDTQYF. CDR3 in DNA: TGCAGTGCTCCGGACGGGACCCGAAGCGTCACAGATACGCAGTATTTT.

This clonotype came up a few times. V gene TRBV5-1 combines with J gene TRBJ1-2, with 8 bases matching TRBD1. The V gene's germline CDR1 is SGHRS and CDR2 YFSETQ. The CDR3 runs 14 residues. The V and J ends lost 4 bases and 2 bases, in that order; junction bases with no gene match: 4. The chain's CDR3 is CASSTGQGNYGYTF. The CDR3 bases are TGCGCCAGCAGCACTGGACAGGGCAACTATGGCTACACCTTC. The full variable domain, with the rest looked up from reference TRBV5-1 and TRBJ1-2, is KAGVTQTPRYLIKTRGQQVTLSCSPISGHRSVSWYQQTPGQGLQFLFEYFSETQRNKGNFPGRFSGRQFSNSRSEMNVSTLELGDSALYLCASSTGQGNYGYTFGSGTRLTVV.

This chain links TRBV5-1 with TRBJ1-1; TRBD1 matches at 8 bases. CDR1 is SGHRS and CDR2 is YFSETQ in the germline V gene. Losses at the gene ends were 10 bases for V and 5 bases for J; bases not matched to a gene: 16. The CDR3 contains 15 residues. Here the CDR3 reads CAGSLTTGVGTEAFF. CDR3 in DNA: TGCGCCGGTAGCTTGACGACAGGGGTAGGAACTGAAGCTTTCTTT.

This clonotype came up a few times. The chain is built from TRBV2 and TRBJ1-4, with a weak D call TRBD1 (5 bases). Per the germline V gene, CDR1 is SNHLY and CDR2 is FYNNEI. Trimming left V 10 bases short and J 4 bases short, with 13 bases between. The CDR3 runs 13 residues. This CDR3 is CATEGLLNEKLFF. The CDR3 DNA reads as TGTGCCACGGAGGGACTGCTTAATGAAAAACTGTTTTTT. Full variable domain (rest looked up from reference TRBV2 and TRBJ1-4): EPEVTQTPSHQVTQMGQEVILRCVPISNHLYFYWYRQILGQKVEFLVSFYNNEISEKSEIFDDQFSVERPDGSNFTLKIRSTKLEDSAMYFCATEGLLNEKLFFGSGTQLSVL.

The J gene is TRBJ2-1, the V gene TRBV5-5; 8 bases fit TRBD1. The trim removed 4 bases at V and 0 bases at J, leaving 6 bases unmatched. This CDR3 region has 16 residues. Germline CDR1 SGHKS, CDR2 YYEKEE (reference sequence). CDR3 sequence: CASSRWDRSSYNEQFF. CDR3 coding DNA: TGTGCCAGCAGCCGCTGGGACAGGAGCTCCTACAATGAGCAGTTCTTC.